This T cell receptor (beta chain) was found in a study of blood T cell repertoires in COVID-19. Study overall: Researchers got acute and convalescent COVID-19 samples from the United States, Italy and Spain. T cells, B-cell-depleted T cells, or PBMCs supplied cDNA or gDNA.

In the authors' workflow: By means of reference gene primer amplification, nucleated cell counts were estimated. The method was immunoSEQ multiplex PCR; TCRdb's version includes in-frame clones alone and lacks a portion of them. V, J and clone size were drawn from that table, and D and trimming were deduced from the DNA. The data hold fewer than 250,000 clones, with approximately 86% observed a single time. Participant ages covered roughly 18 to 89 years across 20 to 30 US areas. Sequencing input: PBMCs or T cells enriched from blood (not recorded which). The sequence derives from a woman aged 40-49 years with acute COVID-19.

Here the CDR3 DNA reads TGTGCCAGCAGCCACCCCTCGGGCGCCAGGGGGGAAGCTTTCTTT. Its protein is CASSHPSGARGEAFF. J is TRBJ1-1 and V is TRBV14; TRBD1 aligns across 7 bases. J lost 8 bases, V lost 3 bases, and 12 bases had no gene match. CDR1 and CDR2 from the germline V gene are SGHDN and FVKESK. CDR3 length: 15 amino acids.